Sequencing of this T cell receptor beta chain was carried out in a study of cytomegalovirus exposure and HLA in healthy donors. In the PCR, 60 Vbeta and 13 Jbeta primers were used. Some clones are missing from TCRdb's copy, which holds only in-frame ones; the method was immunoSEQ multiplex PCR. The sample has about 200,000 clones; the top ten hold roughly 1.2%. J was trimmed by 14 bases and V by 3 bases; bases with no gene match: 10. The germline V gene encodes CDR1 ENHRY and CDR2 SYGVKD. The CDR3 loop spans 13 amino acids. This rearrangement joins TRBV10-3 to TRBJ2-1; 7 bases align to TRBD1. The receptor's source is a girl aged 2 to 10 in good health and CMV-seropositive. Material for sequencing was PBMCs. CDR3 sequence reads: CAISEPGGPSKFF. The CDR3 nucleotides are TGTGCCATCAGTGAACCAGGGGGTCCTTCGAAGTTCTTC.